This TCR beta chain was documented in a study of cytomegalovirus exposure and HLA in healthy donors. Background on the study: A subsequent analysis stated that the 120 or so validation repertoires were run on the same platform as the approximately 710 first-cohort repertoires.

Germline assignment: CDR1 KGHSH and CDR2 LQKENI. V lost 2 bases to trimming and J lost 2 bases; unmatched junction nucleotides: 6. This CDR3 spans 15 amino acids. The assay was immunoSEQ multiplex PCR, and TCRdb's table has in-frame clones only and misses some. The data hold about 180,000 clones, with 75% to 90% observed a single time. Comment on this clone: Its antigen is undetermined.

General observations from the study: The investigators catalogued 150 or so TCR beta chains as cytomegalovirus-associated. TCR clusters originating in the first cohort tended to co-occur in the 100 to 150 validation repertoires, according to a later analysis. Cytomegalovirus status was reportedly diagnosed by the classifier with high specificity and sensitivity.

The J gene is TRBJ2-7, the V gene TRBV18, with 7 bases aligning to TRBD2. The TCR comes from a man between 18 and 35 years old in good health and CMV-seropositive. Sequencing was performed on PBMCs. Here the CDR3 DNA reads TGTGCCAGCTCACCAGAGGCGGGGGAAGCCTACGAGCAGTACTTC. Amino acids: CASSPEAGEAYEQYF. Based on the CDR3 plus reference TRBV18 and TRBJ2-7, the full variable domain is NAGVMQNPRHLVRRRGQEARLRCSPMKGHSHVYWYRQLPEEGLKFMVYLQKENIIDESGMPKERFSAEFPKEGPSILRIQQVVRGDSAAYFCASSPEAGEAYEQYFGPGTRLTVT.